The clone carrying this T cell receptor beta chain was picked up many times. What it binds is unknown. From germline, CDR1 is LGHDT and CDR2 YNNKEL (reference sequence). This CDR3 is built from 17 residues. The V and J ends lost 4 bases and 3 bases respectively, with 19 bases between them. This entry belongs to a study of T-cell reconstitution after alpha-beta-depleted transplantation in children. Overall study findings and caveats: The main origin of T-cell counts and diversity one year after transplant was newly produced T cells. Surviving recipient T cells and thymic progenitors accounted for the high day-60 TCRbeta diversity observed in some patients. Approximately two months post-transplant, alpha-beta T cells reportedly originated from several hundred expanded graft clones.

TCRbeta library preparation incorporated unique molecular identifiers. TCRdb re-analysed the PCR reads in MiXCR, keeping a single row per CDR3 protein. The sample gives approximately 170,000 distinct CDR3 sequences, over 8.5% of which show up once; around 14% is in the top ten. This specimen consisted of PBMCs, obtained before TCRalphabeta/CD19-depleted stem cell transplant. The sequence derives from a boy younger than 10 with acute myeloid leukemia, due to receive a stem cell transplant. The chain has TRBV3-1 and TRBJ2-1; possible D gene TRBD2, 6 bases. Here the CDR3 reads CASSPRLDRGFYNEQFF. CDR3 bases: TGTGCCAGCAGCCCTCGACTAGACCGAGGGTTCTACAATGAGCAGTTCTTC.